The T cell receptor beta chain described here comes from a study of blood T cell repertoires in COVID-19. Deletions cut 3 bases from V and 9 bases from J, with 16 bases between. The CDR3 sequence is 15 residues long. Germline CDR1 SGDLS, CDR2 YYNGEE. Clones were sequenced by immunoSEQ multiplex PCR, and TCRdb holds only the in-frame ones, with some missing. The profile shows under 100,000 clones, about 73% of them singletons. The sample consisted of peripheral blood. This sequence joins TRBV9 and TRBJ1-6, with TRBD1 as a possible D gene (5 bases). This sequence originates from a man between 60 and 75 years old with COVID-19, enrolled during active disease. The CDR3 region has the DNA TGTGCCAGCAGCGGGGGTAGGGGAGGTGGTTCACCCCTCCACTTT. Translation: CASSGGRGGGSPLHF.